The clone carrying this T cell receptor beta chain came up a few times. Its cognate antigen is unknown. V shed 1 base, J shed 9 bases, and the junction held 6 bases outside the gene matches. Per germline, CDR1 SGHTA and CDR2 FQGNSA. The CDR3 is 15 amino acids. This specimen comes from a study of T cells after yellow fever vaccination. Study results and limitations: The study found a weaker secondary response that peaked faster, day 5 versus 15.

TCRdb re-analysed the 5' RACE reads in MiXCR, keeping a single row per CDR3 protein. The table records about 340,000 distinct CDR3 sequences, roughly an eighth of them present only once. Sequencing used CD4+ T cells sorted from PBMCs, obtained 15 days after the yellow fever booster vaccination. V gene TRBV7-2 combines with J gene TRBJ1-6; 7 bases fit TRBD1. The source of this sequence is a man aged 18 to 29 who received the YFV17D yellow fever vaccine. The chain's CDR3 is CASSLDAGGFSPLHF. The CDR3 DNA reads TGTGCCAGCAGCTTAGATGCAGGGGGGTTTTCACCCCTCCACTTT. The entire variable domain, with the rest obtained from reference TRBV7-2 and TRBJ1-6, is as follows: GAGVSQSPSNKVTEKGKDVELRCDPISGHTALYWYRQSLGQGLEFLIYFQGNSAPDKSGLPSDRFSAERTGGSVSTLTIQRTQQEDSAVYLCASSLDAGGFSPLHFGNGTRLTVT.